One and the same sample provided the 17 T cell receptor beta chains below, sequenced in a study of control samples from healthy donors and cancer patients. This table comes from immunoSEQ multiplex PCR, and its TCRdb copy is limited to in-frame clones, with some not included. The profile shows roughly 34,000 clones, 85% to 90% of them singletons. Specimen: PBMCs. Receptor source: a woman aged 40-49 years with lung cancer.

The V call is TRBV30, the J call TRBJ1-1; 9 bases map to TRBD1. Unmatched junction bases numbered 1, after V lost 0 bases and J lost 5 bases. CDR1 GTSNPN and CDR2 SVGIG come from the germline V gene (reference sequence). The CDR3 contains 13 residues. The CDR3 DNA reads TGTGCCTGGAGTGTACAGGGGGCTACTGAAGCTTTCTTT. Residues: CAWSVQGATEAFF. Combining the CDR3 with reference TRBV30 and TRBJ1-1 gives the whole variable domain SQTIHQWPATLVQPVGSPLSLECTVEGTSNPNLYWYRQAAGRGLQLLFYSVGIGQISSEVPQNLSASRPQDRQFILSSKKLLLSDSGFYLCAWSVQGATEAFFGQGTRLTVV.

This rearrangement joins TRBV11-2 to TRBJ1-6; unclear D gene. CDR3 length: 12 residues. Germline V CDR1 and CDR2: SGHAT, FQNNGV. Trimming shortened V by 1 base and J by 9 bases, and 4 bases separated the two germline ends. The CDR3 spells CASSLGGSPLHF. For the CDR3, the DNA is TGTGCCAGCAGCTTAGGTGGTTCACCCCTCCACTTT.

CDR3 amino acids: CAISEIKGRNQPQHF. The CDR3, as DNA: TGTGCCATCAGTGAGATTAAGGGCAGAAATCAGCCCCAGCATTTT. This chain connects TRBV10-3 to TRBJ1-5; no clear D gene. In germline, CDR1 is ENHRY, CDR2 SYGVKD. With 2 bases removed from V and 4 bases from J, the gap between germline ends came to 12 bases. CDR3 length: 15 amino acids.

This chain links TRBV12-5 with TRBJ1-2; no clear D gene. Germline CDR1 LGHNT, CDR2 FRNRAP. Trimming took off 3 bases at V and 8 bases at J, with 13 bases between the two ends. The CDR3 has 13 residues. Here the CDR3 reads CASGLTEPGGYTF. For the CDR3, the DNA is TGTGCTAGTGGTTTAACTGAACCGGGGGGCTACACCTTC.

The J gene is TRBJ2-7, the V gene TRBV7-2; possibly TRBD1 for D (6 bases). The germline CDR1 and CDR2 sequences are SGHTA and FQGNSA. The CDR3 is 15 residues long. V was clipped by 3 bases and J by 2 bases, with 14 bases between them. The CDR3 DNA reads TGTGCCAGCAGCTTCACTTCGACAGGAACCTACGAGCAGTACTTC. The encoded protein is CASSFTSTGTYEQYF.

V and J are TRBV5-8 and TRBJ1-5; D not certain. The CDR3 is made up of 14 amino acids. Trimming removed 2 bases from V and 5 bases from J, with 11 bases in between. Germline lookup yields CDR1 SGHTS and CDR2 YDEGEE. DNA for the CDR3: TGTGCCAGCAGCTTCGGCAGGAGAGATCAGCCCCAGCATTTT. Its translation: CASSFGRRDQPQHF.

The chain couples TRBV2 to TRBJ1-2; D may be TRBD1 (6 bases). Trimming stripped 8 bases from V and 4 bases from J, with 11 bases between. The germline V gene has CDR1 SNHLY and CDR2 FYNNEI. This CDR3 is 12 amino acids long. The CDR3 DNA follows: TGTGCCAGCGGGGGCGCGGCCTATGGCTACACCTTC. Amino acids: CASGGAAYGYTF.

The chain uses TRBV19 and TRBJ1-3; D is uncertain. V lost 5 bases and J lost 0, with 5 bases in between. Per germline, CDR1 LNHDA and CDR2 SQIVND (reference sequence). The CDR3 covers 13 residues. In DNA form, the CDR3 reads TGTGCCAGTAGTCCCAACTCTGGAAACACCATATATTTT. Its translation: CASSPNSGNTIYF.

The V call is TRBV4-3, the J call TRBJ1-5; D uncertain. Between the trimmed V and J ends, which lost 0 bases and 4 bases, there was a span of 16 bases. Germline CDR1 and CDR2: LGHNA and YSLEER. CDR3 length equals 17 residues. CDR3 region: CASSQDRSGSVNQPQHF. The CDR3 DNA sequence: TGCGCCAGCAGCCAAGATAGGTCCGGTTCGGTTAATCAGCCCCAGCATTTT.

This clone came up a few times. V and J are TRBV18 and TRBJ1-4, with D unclear. Trimming took 5 bases from V and 6 from J, leaving 10 bases between them. The CDR3 contains 13 residues. Germline V gene lookup returns CDR1 KGHSH and CDR2 LQKENI. CDR3 region: CASSMGRDEKLFF. The CDR3 DNA is TGTGCCAGCTCAATGGGTCGGGATGAAAAACTGTTTTTT.

The genes are TRBV5-5 and TRBJ2-7, with TRBD2 as a possible D gene (7 bases). The V gene lost 4 bases and the J gene lost 5 bases, with 16 bases spanning the gap. Germline values: CDR1 SGHKS, CDR2 YYEKEE (reference sequence). The CDR3 covers 14 residues. The CDR3 coding sequence is TGTGCCAGCAGCGCGGAGGGGGGGACGGACGAGCAGTACTTC. Translated, it gives CASSAEGGTDEQYF.

The chain employs TRBV11-3 and TRBJ2-7; possibly TRBD1 or TRBD2 for D (7 bases each). The CDR3 spans 16 residues. Trimming cost V 5 bases and J 2 bases, with 19 bases left between them. Germline V gene lookup returns CDR1 SGHNT and CDR2 YENEEA. The CDR3 is CASSAPREGATYEQYF. Here the CDR3 DNA reads TGTGCCAGCAGCGCCCCGAGGGAGGGGGCAACCTACGAGCAGTACTTC.

The chain carries TRBV10-2 and TRBJ2-3; possibly TRBD2 for D (7 bases). V lost 10 bases to trimming and J lost 2 bases, with 16 bases between them. Germline values: CDR1 WSHSY, CDR2 SAAADI. This CDR3 region has 14 residues. The CDR3 reads CATMRGGLTDTQYF. CDR3 in DNA: TGCGCCACTATGAGGGGGGGGCTCACAGATACGCAGTATTTT.

The gene calls are TRBV7-2 and TRBJ2-5, with TRBD2 matching 8 bases. The CDR3 length is 15 residues. Germline V lookup: CDR1 SGHTA, CDR2 FQGNSA. J gave up 3 bases and V 4 bases, and 7 bases lay outside the gene matches. The chain's CDR3 is CASSYQRGRKETQYF. For the CDR3, the DNA is TGTGCCAGCAGCTATCAGCGGGGGCGGAAAGAGACCCAGTACTTC.

The V gene is TRBV6-4, the J gene TRBJ2-2; the D is unclear. The CDR3 is 13 amino acids. The germline gives CDR1 MRHNA, CDR2 SNTAGT. Trimming removed 2 bases from V and 3 bases from J, with 4 bases in between. CDR3 DNA: TGTGCCAGCAGTGACGGGGACACCGGGGAGCTGTTTTTT. This encodes CASSDGDTGELFF.

The chain recombines TRBV5-4 with TRBJ1-1, with D perhaps TRBD1 (5 bases). Germline values: CDR1 SGHNT, CDR2 YYREEE (reference sequence). CDR3 length: 14 amino acids. The germline V and J ends were trimmed by 0 bases and 3 bases, with 9 bases remaining between them. Here the CDR3 reads CASSLGGEDTEAFF. In nucleotides, the CDR3 is TGTGCCAGCAGCTTGGGGGGCGAGGACACTGAAGCTTTCTTT.

J is TRBJ1-1 and V is TRBV18; D is perhaps TRBD1 (5 bases). The CDR3 loop spans 15 amino acids. V lost 3 bases and J 4 bases, leaving 15 bases between the germline ends. The germline V gene has CDR1 KGHSH and CDR2 LQKENI. CDR3 DNA sequence: TGTGCCAGCTCACCGCCTCCCGGGGGGTTCACTGAAGCTTTCTTT. Protein sequence: CASSPPPGGFTEAFF.